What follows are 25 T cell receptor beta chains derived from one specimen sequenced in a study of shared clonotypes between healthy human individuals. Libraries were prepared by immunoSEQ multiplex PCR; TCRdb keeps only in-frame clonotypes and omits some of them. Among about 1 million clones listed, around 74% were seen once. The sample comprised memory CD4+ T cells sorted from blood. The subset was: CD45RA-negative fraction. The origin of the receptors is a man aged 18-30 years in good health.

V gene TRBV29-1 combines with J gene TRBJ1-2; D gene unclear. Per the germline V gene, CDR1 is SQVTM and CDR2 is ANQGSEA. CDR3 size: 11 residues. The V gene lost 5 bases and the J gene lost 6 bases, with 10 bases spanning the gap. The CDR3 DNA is TGCAGCGTTAAAAAAGAAAATGGCTACACCTTC. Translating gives CSVKKENGYTF. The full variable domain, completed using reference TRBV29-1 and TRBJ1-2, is SAVISQKPSRDICQRGTSLTIQCQVDSQVTMMFWYRQQPGQSLTLIATANQGSEATYESGFVIDKFPISRPNLTFSTLTVSNMSPEDSSIYLCSVKKENGYTFGSGTRLTVV.

CDR3 region: CASSLPGPDTQYF. The CDR3 nucleotides are TGTGCCAGCAGCTTGCCAGGGCCAGATACGCAGTATTTT. This chain connects TRBV5-6 to TRBJ2-3; weak D call: TRBD1 (5 bases). The CDR3 loop spans 13 amino acids. Germline V gene lookup returns CDR1 SGHDT and CDR2 YYEEEE. V was pared by 1 base and J by 4 bases, with 7 bases between.

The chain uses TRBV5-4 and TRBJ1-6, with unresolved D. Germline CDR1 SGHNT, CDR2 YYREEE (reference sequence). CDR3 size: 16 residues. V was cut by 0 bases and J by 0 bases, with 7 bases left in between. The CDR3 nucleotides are TGTGCCAGCAGCTTGGCCGGGAGCTCCTATAATTCACCCCTCCACTTT. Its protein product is CASSLAGSSYNSPLHF.

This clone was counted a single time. The CDR3 DNA follows: TGTGCCAGCAGCCTGGGGACAGGGGGCTACGAGCAGTACTTC. Its protein product is CASSLGTGGYEQYF. This chain uses TRBV13 with TRBJ2-7, with 11 bases that match TRBD1. Germline V gene lookup returns CDR1 PRHDT and CDR2 FYEKMQ (reference sequence). Trimming cost V 5 bases and J 3 bases; bases outside gene matches: 3. This CDR3 region has 14 residues.

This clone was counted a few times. The CDR3 DNA reads TGTGCCAGCAGTTCGAGGGCCGGGGAGCTGTTTTTT. It specifies CASSSRAGELFF. The chain joins TRBV6-4 to TRBJ2-2, with TRBD2 as a possible D gene (5 bases). CDR3 length: 12 residues. The germline V gene has CDR1 MRHNA and CDR2 SNTAGT. The ends were cut back, 5 bases at V and 6 bases at J, with 7 bases in the middle.

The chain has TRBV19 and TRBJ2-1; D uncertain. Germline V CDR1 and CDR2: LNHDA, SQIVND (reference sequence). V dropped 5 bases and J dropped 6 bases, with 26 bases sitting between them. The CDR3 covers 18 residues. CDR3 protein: CASSPLGFREGMTNEQFF. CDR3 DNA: TGTGCCAGTAGTCCCTTAGGGTTTAGGGAAGGTATGACCAATGAGCAGTTCTTC. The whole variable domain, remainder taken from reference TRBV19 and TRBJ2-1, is DGGITQSPKYLFRKEGQNVTLSCEQNLNHDAMYWYRQDPGQGLRLIYYSQIVNDFQKGDIAEGYSVSREKKESFPLTVTSAQKNPTAFYLCASSPLGFREGMTNEQFFGPGTRLTVL.

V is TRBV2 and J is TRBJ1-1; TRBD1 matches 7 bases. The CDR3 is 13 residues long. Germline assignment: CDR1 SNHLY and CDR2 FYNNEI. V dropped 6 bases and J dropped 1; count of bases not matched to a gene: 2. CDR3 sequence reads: CASRGDRNTEAFF. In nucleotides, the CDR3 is TGTGCCAGCAGGGGGGACAGGAACACTGAAGCTTTCTTT. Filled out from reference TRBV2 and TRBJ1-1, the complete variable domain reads EPEVTQTPSHQVTQMGQEVILRCVPISNHLYFYWYRQILGQKVEFLVSFYNNEISEKSEIFDDQFSVERPDGSNFTLKIRSTKLEDSAMYFCASRGDRNTEAFFGQGTRLTVV.

CDR3 in DNA: TGTGCCAGCAGCGATGCAGGGAGCCAGACAGATACGCAGTATTTT. It yields the protein CASSDAGSQTDTQYF. The chain carries TRBV9 and TRBJ2-3; possibly TRBD1 or TRBD2 for D (5 bases each). The length of the CDR3 is 15 residues. The V and J ends lost 3 bases and 3 bases respectively, with 14 bases between them. CDR1 is SGDLS, CDR2 YYNGEE, per germline. The whole variable domain, remainder taken from reference TRBV9 and TRBJ2-3, is DSGVTQTPKHLITATGQRVTLRCSPRSGDLSVYWYQQSLDQGLQFLIQYYNGEERAKGNILERFSAQQFPDLHSELNLSSLELGDSALYFCASSDAGSQTDTQYFGPGTRLTVL.

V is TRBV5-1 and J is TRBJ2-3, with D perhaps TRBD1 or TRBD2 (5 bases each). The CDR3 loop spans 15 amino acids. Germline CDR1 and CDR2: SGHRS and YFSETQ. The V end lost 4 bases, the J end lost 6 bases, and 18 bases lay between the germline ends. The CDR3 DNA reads TGCGCCAGCAGCCGGGACCCCAGAGCTAAGGATACGCAGTATTTT. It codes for CASSRDPRAKDTQYF.

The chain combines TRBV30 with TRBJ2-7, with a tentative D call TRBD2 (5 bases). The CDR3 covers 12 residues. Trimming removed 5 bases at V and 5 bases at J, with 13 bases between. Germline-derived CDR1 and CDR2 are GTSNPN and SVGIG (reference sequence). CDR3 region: CAWGPGMDEQYF. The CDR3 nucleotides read TGTGCCTGGGGACCGGGGATGGACGAGCAGTACTTC. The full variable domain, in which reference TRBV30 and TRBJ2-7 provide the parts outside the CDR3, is SQTIHQWPATLVQPVGSPLSLECTVEGTSNPNLYWYRQAAGRGLQLLFYSVGIGQISSEVPQNLSASRPQDRQFILSSKKLLLSDSGFYLCAWGPGMDEQYFGPGTRLTVT.

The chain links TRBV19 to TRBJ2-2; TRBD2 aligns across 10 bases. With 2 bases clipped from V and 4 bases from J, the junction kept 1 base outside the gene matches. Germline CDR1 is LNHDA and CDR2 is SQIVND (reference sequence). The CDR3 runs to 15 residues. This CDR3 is CASSIQRGGTGELFF. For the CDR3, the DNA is TGTGCCAGTAGTATACAGCGGGGGGGCACCGGGGAGCTGTTTTTT.

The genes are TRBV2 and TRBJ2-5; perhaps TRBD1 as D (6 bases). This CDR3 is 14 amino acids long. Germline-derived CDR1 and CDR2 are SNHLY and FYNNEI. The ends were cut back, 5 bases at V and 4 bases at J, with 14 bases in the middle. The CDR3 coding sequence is TGTGCCAGCAGTCAACAGGGATTAAGAGAGACCCAGTACTTC. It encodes CASSQQGLRETQYF.

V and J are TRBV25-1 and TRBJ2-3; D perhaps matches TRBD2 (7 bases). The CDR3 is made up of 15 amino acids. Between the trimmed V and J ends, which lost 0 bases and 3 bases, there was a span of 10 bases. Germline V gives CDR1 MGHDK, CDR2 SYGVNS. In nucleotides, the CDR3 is TGTGCCAGCAGTGAATATAGGGGGGGAACAGATACGCAGTATTTT. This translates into CASSEYRGGTDTQYF. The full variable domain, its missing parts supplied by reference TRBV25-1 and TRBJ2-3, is EADIYQTPRYLVIGTGKKITLECSQTMGHDKMYWYQQDPGMELHLIHYSYGVNSTEKGDLSSESTVSRIRTEHFPLTLESARPSHTSQYLCASSEYRGGTDTQYFGPGTRLTVL.

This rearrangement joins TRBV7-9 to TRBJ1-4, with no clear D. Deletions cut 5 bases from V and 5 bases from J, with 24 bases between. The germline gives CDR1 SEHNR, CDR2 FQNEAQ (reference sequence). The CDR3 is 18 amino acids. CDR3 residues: CASSQARGTALGNEKLFF. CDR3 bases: TGTGCCAGCAGCCAAGCCCGGGGAACGGCACTAGGGAATGAAAAACTGTTTTTT.

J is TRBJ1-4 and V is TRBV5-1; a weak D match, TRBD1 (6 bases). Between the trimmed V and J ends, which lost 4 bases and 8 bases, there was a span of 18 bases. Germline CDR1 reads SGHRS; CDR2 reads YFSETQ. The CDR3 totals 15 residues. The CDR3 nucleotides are TGCGCCAGCAGCGACCCCAGGGGCGTAGGGGAAAAACTGTTTTTT. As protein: CASSDPRGVGEKLFF.

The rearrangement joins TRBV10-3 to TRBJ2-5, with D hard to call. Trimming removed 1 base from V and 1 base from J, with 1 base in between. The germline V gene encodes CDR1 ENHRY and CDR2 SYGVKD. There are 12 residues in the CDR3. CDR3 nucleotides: TGTGCCATCAGTGAGTTCCAAGAGACCCAGTACTTC. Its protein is CAISEFQETQYF.

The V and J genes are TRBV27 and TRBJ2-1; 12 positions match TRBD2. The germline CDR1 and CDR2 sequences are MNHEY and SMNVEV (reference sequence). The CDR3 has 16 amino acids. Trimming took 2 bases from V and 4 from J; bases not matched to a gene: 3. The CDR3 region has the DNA TGTGCCAGCAGTTTACTAGCGGGAGGGCTATACAATGAGCAGTTCTTC. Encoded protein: CASSLLAGGLYNEQFF.

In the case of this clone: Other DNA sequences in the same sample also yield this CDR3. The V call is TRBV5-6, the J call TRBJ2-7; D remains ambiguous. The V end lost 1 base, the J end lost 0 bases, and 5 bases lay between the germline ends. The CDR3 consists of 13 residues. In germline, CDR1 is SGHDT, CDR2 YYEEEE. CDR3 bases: TGTGCCAGCAGCTTGCCGGCCTCCTACGAGCAGTACTTC. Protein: CASSLPASYEQYF.

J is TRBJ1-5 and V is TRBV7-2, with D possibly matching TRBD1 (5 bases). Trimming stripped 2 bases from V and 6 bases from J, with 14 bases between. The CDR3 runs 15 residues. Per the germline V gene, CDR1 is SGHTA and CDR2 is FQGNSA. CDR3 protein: CASSLYQGIGQPQHF. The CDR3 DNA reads TGTGCCAGCAGCTTATATCAGGGTATCGGTCAGCCCCAGCATTTT.

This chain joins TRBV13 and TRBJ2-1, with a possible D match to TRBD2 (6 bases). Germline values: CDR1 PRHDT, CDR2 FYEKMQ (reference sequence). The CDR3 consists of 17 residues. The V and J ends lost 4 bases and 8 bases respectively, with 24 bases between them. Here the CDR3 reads CASSSPLAGGIDDEQFF. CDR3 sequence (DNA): TGTGCCAGCAGCTCTCCCTTAGCAGGCGGGATCGACGATGAGCAGTTCTTC.

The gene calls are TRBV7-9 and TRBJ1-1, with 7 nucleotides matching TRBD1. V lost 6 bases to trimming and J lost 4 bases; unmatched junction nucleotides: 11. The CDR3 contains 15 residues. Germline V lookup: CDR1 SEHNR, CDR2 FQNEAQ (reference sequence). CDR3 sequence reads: CASRRQGISSTEAFF. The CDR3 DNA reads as TGTGCCAGCAGGCGACAGGGAATATCGTCCACTGAAGCTTTCTTT.

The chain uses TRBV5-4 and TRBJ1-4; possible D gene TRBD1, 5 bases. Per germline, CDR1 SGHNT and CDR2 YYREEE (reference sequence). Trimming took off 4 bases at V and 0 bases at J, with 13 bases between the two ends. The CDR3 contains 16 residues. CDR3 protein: CASSAGGTATNEKLFF. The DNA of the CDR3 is TGTGCCAGCAGCGCGGGGGGGACGGCAACTAATGAAAAACTGTTTTTT.

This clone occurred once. DNA of the CDR3: TGTGCCTGGAGTGTACTCGGCGGCTCCTACGAGCAGTACTTC. Protein product: CAWSVLGGSYEQYF. This chain connects TRBV30 to TRBJ2-7, with D hard to call. This CDR3 has 14 amino acids. The germline V gene has CDR1 GTSNPN and CDR2 SVGIG (reference sequence). The V gene lost 0 bases and the J gene lost 0 bases, with 9 bases spanning the gap.

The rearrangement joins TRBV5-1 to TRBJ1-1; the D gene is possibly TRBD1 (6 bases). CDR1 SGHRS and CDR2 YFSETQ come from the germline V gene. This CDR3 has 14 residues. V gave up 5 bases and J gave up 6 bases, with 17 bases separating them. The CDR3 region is CASRSGGDLAEAFF. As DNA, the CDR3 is TGCGCCAGCAGATCGGGGGGCGACTTGGCTGAAGCTTTCTTT.

CDR3 loop: CASSFGTSGSYNEQFF. The CDR3 DNA reads TGTGCCAGCAGCTTCGGGACTAGCGGTTCCTACAATGAGCAGTTCTTC. The chain is built from TRBV5-4 and TRBJ2-1; the match to TRBD2 covers 11 bases. Germline-derived CDR1 and CDR2 are SGHNT and YYREEE (reference sequence). V lost 2 bases, J lost 1 base, and 2 bases stayed unmatched. The CDR3 length is 16 residues.